Presented here are 15 T cell receptor beta chains from one specimen sequenced in a study of T cell repertoires in cytomegalovirus infection. TCRdb itself ran the reads through MiXCR, one entry per CDR3 protein. The sample carries under 600,000 distinct CDR3 sequences, approximately 17% recorded once. The material sequenced was CD8+ T cells from PBMCs. The receptor set was obtained from a human donor in good health (CMV status not recorded). Some clones in this sample may be carry-over from other donors' samples.

The chain employs TRBV20-1 and TRBJ2-2, with 11 bases lining up with TRBD2. Germline V gene sequence: CDR1 DFQATT, CDR2 SNEGSKA (reference sequence). This CDR3 spans 14 amino acids. Trimming took 6 bases from V and 1 from J; bases not matched to a gene: 1. In DNA, the CDR3 is TGCAGTGCAACTAGCGGGGGGAACACCGGGGAGCTGTTTTTT. This sequence encodes CSATSGGNTGELFF.

In this sample, this clonotype turned up many times. The V call is TRBV12-3 or TRBV12-4, the J call TRBJ1-1; perhaps TRBD1 as D (5 bases). V was cut by 5 bases and J by 3 bases, with 19 bases left in between. The CDR3 has 16 residues. The DNA for the CDR3 is TGTGCCAGCAGTCAGGTCTCGGGGCAAGGGGACACTGAAGCTTTCTTT. Its translation: CASSQVSGQGDTEAFF.

The chain carries TRBV29-1 and TRBJ2-3, with 12 bases fitting TRBD2. This CDR3 comprises 14 residues. J was trimmed by 1 base and V by 7 bases; bases with no gene match: 3. CDR1 is SQVTM, CDR2 ANQGSEA, per germline. CDR3 sequence reads: CSAGTSGRTDTQYF. The CDR3 coding sequence is TGCAGCGCAGGGACTAGCGGGCGCACAGATACGCAGTATTTT.

This clonotype was observed at least ten times. The V call is TRBV12-3 or TRBV12-4, the J call TRBJ1-2; TRBD1 might be the D (6 bases). This CDR3 spans 16 amino acids. Deletions cut 7 bases from V and 0 bases from J, with 18 bases between. DNA of the CDR3: TGTGCCAGCACTGCATCTGACAGGCCCCCTAACTATGGCTACACCTTC. This gives the protein CASTASDRPPNYGYTF.

This rearrangement joins TRBV27 to TRBJ1-1; D gene uncertain. Trimming pared 8 bases from V and 1 base from J, leaving 11 bases between. This CDR3 region has 13 residues. Per the germline V gene, CDR1 is MNHEY and CDR2 is SMNVEV (reference sequence). As DNA, the CDR3 is TGTGCCAGCGGTTCCCAATCGAACACTGAAGCTTTCTTT. This sequence encodes CASGSQSNTEAFF.

This clonotype was counted only a few times. The rearrangement joins TRBV6-1 to TRBJ2-3; weak D call: TRBD1 (5 bases). Trimming shortened V by 3 bases and J by 4 bases, and 14 bases separated the two germline ends. The CDR3 has 15 amino acids. Germline-derived CDR1 and CDR2 are MNHNS and SASEGT. The CDR3 loop reads CASSDKGAGADTQYF. The DNA of the CDR3 is TGTGCCAGCAGTGACAAAGGGGCTGGCGCAGATACGCAGTATTTT.

In its sample, this clonotype was seen a few times. V usage is TRBV28 and J usage is TRBJ2-7; D uncertain. The CDR3 is made up of 13 amino acids. V was pared by 3 bases and J by 2 bases, with 8 bases between. Germline CDR1 MDHEN, CDR2 SYDVKM. The CDR3 coding sequence is TGTGCCAGCAGTTTGGCTCAGGCCTACGAGCAGTACTTC. Translated, it gives CASSLAQAYEQYF.

Ten or more counts support this clonotype. The V gene is TRBV7-9, the J gene TRBJ1-2, with a weak D call TRBD1 (6 bases). The CDR3 spans 12 residues. V dropped 5 bases and J dropped 8 bases, with 12 bases sitting between them. Germline V gives CDR1 SEHNR, CDR2 FQNEAQ (reference sequence). CDR3 sequence (DNA): TGTGCCAGCAGCCACGAGGGGGAAGGCTACACCTTC. Its protein product is CASSHEGEGYTF. The full variable domain, its missing parts supplied by reference TRBV7-9 and TRBJ1-2, is DTGVSQNPRHKITKRGQNVTFRCDPISEHNRLYWYRQTLGQGPEFLTYFQNEAQLEKSRLLSDRFSAERPKGSFSTLEIQRTEQGDSAMYLCASSHEGEGYTFGSGTRLTVV.

There are many counts of this clonotype. The chain is built from TRBV7-9 and TRBJ2-7, with 9 bases fitting TRBD1. The CDR3 loop spans 15 amino acids. CDR1 and CDR2 (germline): SEHNR, FQNEAQ (reference sequence). V was clipped by 6 bases and J by 1 base; unmatched bases: 7. The CDR3 coding sequence is TGTGCCAGCAGTCGAACAGGGGGCGAGTCCTACGAGCAGTACTTC. Amino acids: CASSRTGGESYEQYF.

This clonotype was recorded a few times. The chain combines TRBV28 with TRBJ2-3; D is possibly TRBD1 (6 bases). Germline loops: CDR1 MDHEN, CDR2 SYDVKM. The V gene lost 3 bases and the J gene lost 2 bases, with 18 bases spanning the gap. The CDR3 has 17 residues. The CDR3 spells CASSFRLRGWATDTQYF. The CDR3 bases are TGTGCCAGCAGTTTCCGTCTCAGGGGCTGGGCCACAGATACGCAGTATTTT.

The chain combines TRBV20-1 with TRBJ1-5; tentative D call: TRBD1 (6 bases). Germline V gene lookup returns CDR1 DFQATT and CDR2 SNEGSKA (reference sequence). Trimming pared 5 bases from V and 1 base from J, leaving 15 bases between. The CDR3 is 15 amino acids. The CDR3: CSASHGRGSNQPQHF. CDR3 sequence (DNA): TGCAGTGCTTCCCATGGCAGGGGAAGCAATCAGCCCCAGCATTTT.

This clonotype was recorded at least ten times. The gene calls are TRBV7-9 and TRBJ2-2, with 7 positions matching TRBD1. There are 15 residues in the CDR3. V gave up 7 bases and J gave up 5 bases; unmatched junction bases: 10. The germline V gene has CDR1 SEHNR and CDR2 FQNEAQ (reference sequence). For the CDR3, the DNA is TGTGCCAGCATCCAGCCCACGGGACAGACCGGGGAGCTGTTTTTT. This gives the protein CASIQPTGQTGELFF.

The table lists this clonotype with many counts. The V call is TRBV4-1, the J call TRBJ2-3, with D possibly TRBD1 on 5 matching bases. The CDR3 totals 16 residues. The germline CDR1 and CDR2 sequences are MGHRA and YSYEKL. Between the trimmed V and J ends, which lost 3 bases and 0 bases, there was a span of 13 bases. This chain's CDR3 is CASSHAMDTSTDTQYF. The CDR3 region has the DNA TGCGCCAGCAGCCACGCAATGGACACTAGCACAGATACGCAGTATTTT.

This clonotype was counted at least ten times. The gene calls are TRBV19 and TRBJ2-1, with unresolved D. V was clipped by 5 bases and J by 8 bases, with 7 bases between them. The CDR3 has 11 amino acids. CDR1 is LNHDA and CDR2 is SQIVND in the germline V gene (reference sequence). The chain's CDR3 is CASSYSYEQFF. The CDR3 DNA sequence: TGTGCCAGTAGTTACTCGTATGAGCAGTTCTTC.

This chain connects TRBV20-1 to TRBJ1-2, with D perhaps TRBD1 (6 bases). Between the trimmed V and J ends, which lost 0 bases and 4 bases, there was a span of 12 bases. The CDR3 has 14 residues. The germline CDR1 and CDR2 sequences are DFQATT and SNEGSKA (reference sequence). The CDR3 DNA is TGCAGTGCTAGAGATGGACAGTCAAGCTATGGCTACACCTTC. It translates to CSARDGQSSYGYTF.